One and the same sample provided the 22 T cell receptor beta chains below, sequenced in a study of read filtering for tumor transcriptome and immune sequencing. This library used 300 to 450 ng RNA and molecular barcoded adaptors spanning alpha/delta and beta/gamma chains. TCRdb reanalysed the reads using MiXCR and keeps one entry per CDR3 protein. The sample contains roughly 130,000 distinct CDR3 sequences, 13% of which appear only once. The sample comprised a population of CD138-negative cells sorted from bone marrow. Receptors originate from a donor aged 40 or older with multiple myeloma.

A few counts support this clonotype. This is likely a read error, given that the CDR3 carries no conserved phenylalanine or tryptophan at its end. The V and J genes are TRBV19 and TRBJ2-2, with unresolved D. Trimming shortened V by 9 bases and J by 0 bases, and 8 bases separated the two germline ends. From germline, CDR1 is LNHDA and CDR2 SQIVND (reference sequence). This CDR3 comprises 13 residues. CDR3 nucleotide sequence: TGTGCCAGCGAGGAGTCGAACACCGGGGAGCTGTTTCTT. Translation: CASEESNTGELFL.

This clonotype was counted ten times or more. The J gene is TRBJ1-2, the V gene TRBV7-2, with no clear D. Germline V gene lookup returns CDR1 SGHTA and CDR2 FQGNSA. Trimming cost V 6 bases and J 4 bases, with 12 bases left between them. The CDR3 is 13 residues long. CDR3 DNA: TGTGCCAGCAGAAGTGGGTCCTTCTATGGCTACACCTTC. Residues: CASRSGSFYGYTF.

There are many counts of this clonotype. J is TRBJ1-4 and V is TRBV7-9; D may be TRBD1 (6 bases). CDR1 is SEHNR, CDR2 FQNEAQ, per germline (reference sequence). The CDR3 sequence is 13 residues long. V gave up 4 bases and J gave up 10 bases, with 13 bases separating them. As DNA, the CDR3 is TGTGCCAGCAGCTACCCGGACAGAGGAAAACTGTTTTTT. This encodes CASSYPDRGKLFF.

Concerning this clonotype itself: No conserved phenylalanine or tryptophan is present at the end of the CDR3, so a read error is the likely explanation. The chain joins TRBV7-6 to TRBJ2-3, with 8 bases lining up with TRBD2. The germline CDR1 and CDR2 sequences are SGHVS and FNYEAQ. J gave up 3 bases and V 5 bases, and 10 bases lay outside the gene matches. The CDR3 length is 16 residues. The CDR3 sequence is CASSPGGAGSTDTQYS. The CDR3 bases are TGTGCCAGCAGCCCCGGGGGGGCGGGGTCTACAGATACGCAGTATTCT.

Concerning this clonotype itself: One end of the junction does not line up with germline, which may come from a read error. This CDR3 is CSARQGAMNTEASF. In nucleotides, the CDR3 is TGCAGTGCTAGACAGGGGGCAATGAACACTGAAGCCTCCTTT. The V gene is TRBV20-1, the J gene TRBJ1-1; 8 bases agree with TRBD1. Germline values: CDR1 DFQATT, CDR2 SNEGSKA (reference sequence). The CDR3 is made up of 14 amino acids.

The chain carries TRBV7-2 and TRBJ2-5, with 7 bases identical to TRBD1. This CDR3 spans 14 amino acids. V was pared by 3 bases and J by 7 bases, with 8 bases of the junction left unmatched. Germline CDR1 and CDR2: SGHTA and FQGNSA. Here the CDR3 reads CASSFPGGPRTQYF. DNA of the CDR3: TGTGCCAGCAGCTTCCCAGGGGGACCAAGGACCCAGTACTTC.

This clonotype was seen many times. The rearrangement joins TRBV4-1 to TRBJ2-2, with 7 bases that match TRBD2. The CDR3 has 16 residues. Germline V gene lookup returns CDR1 MGHRA and CDR2 YSYEKL. V was pared by 4 bases and J by 4 bases, with 9 bases of the junction left unmatched. CDR3 nucleotides: TGCGCCAGCAGCCTTCTCGAGACTAGCTTCACCGGGGAGCTGTTTTTT. This translates into CASSLLETSFTGELFF.

This clonotype was seen repeatedly, ten times or more. The chain recombines TRBV2 with TRBJ1-1, with D perhaps TRBD1 (5 bases). This CDR3 is built from 14 residues. The germline V gene has CDR1 SNHLY and CDR2 FYNNEI. Trimming pared 8 bases from V and 0 bases from J, leaving 13 bases between. The CDR3 is CASVQDTVNTEAFF. The CDR3 region has the DNA TGTGCCAGCGTCCAGGACACGGTGAACACTGAAGCTTTCTTT.

A remark on this clonotype: A read error is possible here, since a much larger clone lies one base away. The chain is built from TRBV20-1 and TRBJ1-2; D is possibly TRBD1 (5 bases). This CDR3 comprises 13 residues. Germline V gene sequence: CDR1 DFQATT, CDR2 SNEGSKA (reference sequence). The CDR3 spells CSARDLTAYGHTF. Written as DNA, the CDR3 is TGCAGTGCTAGAGATCTGACAGCCTATGGCCACACCTTC.

This clonotype was found many times. Here the CDR3 reads CSARGGSLGEQYF. CDR3 DNA sequence: TGCAGTGCTAGAGGGGGCAGTTTGGGCGAGCAGTACTTC. The chain is built from TRBV20-1 and TRBJ2-7; tentative D call: TRBD1 (5 bases). Trimming shortened V by 1 base and J by 6 bases, and 13 bases separated the two germline ends. CDR1 is DFQATT and CDR2 is SNEGSKA in the germline V gene (reference sequence). The CDR3 runs 13 residues.

Many counts were recorded for this clonotype. The rearrangement links TRBV9 to TRBJ2-2, with TRBD1 identical over 7 bases. The CDR3 consists of 14 residues. With 2 bases clipped from V and 3 bases from J, the junction kept 1 base outside the gene matches. Germline loops: CDR1 SGDLS, CDR2 YYNGEE. CDR3 sequence reads: CASSVRGHTGELFF. The CDR3 region has the DNA TGTGCCAGCAGCGTGAGGGGGCACACCGGGGAGCTGTTTTTT.

For this clonotype: Sequence at one end of the junction differs from germline and may be a read error. This chain joins TRBV6-4 and TRBJ1-6; D uncertain. CDR1 MRHNA and CDR2 SNTAGT come from the germline V gene. The CDR3 is 14 amino acids. The CDR3 loop reads CASSPDRQNSPRHF. The CDR3 DNA sequence: TGTGCCAGCAGCCCGGACCGGCAGAATTCACCCCGCCACTTT.

This clonotype was detected a few times. V is TRBV3-1 and J is TRBJ1-4; D is ambiguous. Germline CDR1 reads LGHDT; CDR2 reads YNNKEL (reference sequence). The CDR3 length is 12 residues. The ends were cut back, 1 base at V and 6 bases at J, with 3 bases in the middle. This CDR3 is CASSQAYEKLFF. CDR3 coding DNA: TGTGCCAGCAGCCAAGCGTATGAAAAACTGTTTTTT. Complete variable domain (other parts from reference TRBV3-1 and TRBJ1-4): DTAVSQTPKYLVTQMGNDKSIKCEQNLGHDTMYWYKQDSKKFLKIMFSYNNKELIINETVPNRFSPKSPDKAHLNLHINSLELGDSAVYFCASSQAYEKLFFGSGTQLSVL.

This chain links TRBV5-1 with TRBJ1-1; 9 bases match TRBD1. The ends lost 4 bases at V and 6 bases at J; junction bases unmatched: 7. This CDR3 comprises 14 residues. The germline V gene has CDR1 SGHRS and CDR2 YFSETQ. In nucleotides, the CDR3 is TGCGCCAGCAGCACGGGACAGGGTCGGGCTGAAGCTTTCTTT. It yields the protein CASSTGQGRAEAFF.

At least ten counts were recorded for this clonotype. V gene TRBV6-1 combines with J gene TRBJ1-5; the D is unclear. CDR1 is MNHNS and CDR2 is SASEGT in the germline V gene. Trimming cost V 6 bases and J 0 bases, with 9 bases left between them. CDR3 length equals 14 residues. CDR3 sequence (DNA): TGTGCCAGCAGAGAACTTAATAGCAATCAGCCCCAGCATTTT. Translation gives CASRELNSNQPQHF.

This clonotype was observed many times. This chain uses TRBV19 with TRBJ1-5; D not certain. V lost 5 bases to trimming and J lost 4 bases, with 9 bases between them. The CDR3 is made up of 13 amino acids. CDR1 is LNHDA, CDR2 SQIVND, per germline (reference sequence). In DNA form, the CDR3 reads TGTGCCAGTAGTCTGGCCTTGAATCAGCCCCAGCATTTT. This encodes CASSLALNQPQHF. Combining the CDR3 with reference TRBV19 and TRBJ1-5 gives the whole variable domain DGGITQSPKYLFRKEGQNVTLSCEQNLNHDAMYWYRQDPGQGLRLIYYSQIVNDFQKGDIAEGYSVSREKKESFPLTVTSAQKNPTAFYLCASSLALNQPQHFGDGTRLSIL.

This clonotype was seen at least ten times. The chain recombines TRBV24-1 with TRBJ1-1, with TRBD1 identical over 9 bases. V was clipped by 3 bases and J by 6 bases; unmatched bases: 13. Germline CDR1 reads KGHDR; CDR2 reads SFDVKD. The CDR3 spans 17 residues. DNA for the CDR3: TGTGCCACCAGTGATGCCTCCGGGACAGGGAAGGACGCTGAAGCTTTCTTT. It specifies CATSDASGTGKDAEAFF.

This clonotype has a count of ten or more. This rearrangement joins TRBV7-9 to TRBJ1-1; D is uncertain. The CDR3 totals 11 residues. Germline CDR1 and CDR2: SEHNR and FQNEAQ (reference sequence). Between the trimmed V and J ends, which lost 2 bases and 14 bases, there was a span of 12 bases. CDR3: CASSLLGAVFF. CDR3 nucleotide sequence: TGTGCCAGCAGCTTATTGGGAGCAGTCTTCTTT.

The V and J genes are TRBV19 and TRBJ1-5, with 9 bases matching TRBD1. The V gene's germline CDR1 is LNHDA and CDR2 SQIVND (reference sequence). V trimming: 6 bases; J trimming: 7 bases; junction bases outside the gene matches: 13. This CDR3 is built from 16 residues. The CDR3 DNA follows: TGTGCCAGTAGGGGATCCGGGACAGGGTGGGACCAGCCCCAGCATTTT. Translation: CASRGSGTGWDQPQHF.

This clonotype came up once. With only one base between it and a far larger clone, this is likely a read error. CDR3 sequence (DNA): TGTGCCAGCAGACGGACATCTAATGAAAAACTGCTTTTT. Its protein product is CASRRTSNEKLLF. The rearrangement links TRBV7-2 to TRBJ1-4; a possible D gene is TRBD1 (5 bases). The length of the CDR3 is 13 residues. Germline lookup yields CDR1 SGHTA and CDR2 FQGNSA.

At least ten counts were recorded for this clonotype. The chain has TRBV19 and TRBJ2-1, with 11 bases aligning to TRBD2. Unmatched junction bases numbered 14, after V lost 2 bases and J lost 5 bases. The CDR3 contains 19 residues. Germline CDR1 is LNHDA and CDR2 is SQIVND (reference sequence). CDR3 bases: TGTGCCAGTAGTATACAGGGGGTTTCGGGACTAGCGGTCAACAATGAGCAGTTCTTC. Protein: CASSIQGVSGLAVNNEQFF. The full variable domain, completed using reference TRBV19 and TRBJ2-1, is DGGITQSPKYLFRKEGQNVTLSCEQNLNHDAMYWYRQDPGQGLRLIYYSQIVNDFQKGDIAEGYSVSREKKESFPLTVTSAQKNPTAFYLCASSIQGVSGLAVNNEQFFGPGTRLTVL.

This clonotype came up many times. The chain's CDR3 is CATSGAGGSVIETQYF. DNA of the CDR3: TGTGCCACCAGTGGAGCTGGCGGGAGTGTTATTGAGACCCAGTACTTC. The V gene is TRBV24-1, the J gene TRBJ2-5; 7 bases align to TRBD2. Losses at the gene ends were 5 bases for V and 5 bases for J; bases not matched to a gene: 13. CDR1 and CDR2 from the germline V gene are KGHDR and SFDVKD. CDR3 length: 16 amino acids.